These 25 T cell receptor beta chains share one sample of origin, sequenced in a study of blood T cell repertoires in COVID-19. Using immunoSEQ multiplex PCR, the repertoire was profiled, and TCRdb retains in-frame clones only, with some absent. The sample includes approximately 140,000 clones, approximately 87% of them seen just once. The sequencing sample was made of peripheral blood. The receptors were sampled from a woman aged 40 to 50 with acute or convalescent COVID-19.

This chain links TRBV2 with TRBJ1-4, with D tentatively TRBD1 (6 bases). The CDR3 spans 14 residues. CDR1 is SNHLY, CDR2 FYNNEI, per germline. The V and J ends lost 8 bases and 2 bases respectively, with 12 bases between them. The CDR3: CASENDRTNEKLFF. CDR3 DNA sequence: TGTGCCAGCGAAAACGACAGGACTAATGAAAAACTGTTTTTT.

This clone was picked up a small number of times. The chain is built from TRBV6-5 and TRBJ1-2; 7 bases agree with TRBD1. The CDR3 loop spans 15 amino acids. In germline, CDR1 is MNHEY, CDR2 SVGAGI. V shed 5 bases and J 2 bases; nucleotides not matched to a gene: 8. Written as DNA, the CDR3 is TGTGCCAGCAGTCCCAAACCGACAGGGAACTATGGCTACACCTTC. As protein: CASSPKPTGNYGYTF.

CDR3 sequence (DNA): TGTGCCAGCAGCTTTGGCAGCGACTATGGCTACACCTTC. Its protein product is CASSFGSDYGYTF. The J gene is TRBJ1-2, the V gene TRBV7-9; no firm D call. The CDR3 is made up of 13 amino acids. V gave up 3 bases and J gave up 3 bases, with 8 bases separating them. Germline-derived CDR1 and CDR2 are SEHNR and FQNEAQ (reference sequence).

Comments on this clone: One junction end disagrees with the germline gene, perhaps due to a read error. This sequence joins TRBV7-9 and TRBJ1-1; maybe TRBD1 (6 bases). Germline V gives CDR1 SEHNR, CDR2 FQNEAQ (reference sequence). The CDR3 has 14 amino acids. The CDR3 DNA reads TGTGCCAGCAGATTAGGGACACCGAACACTGAAGCTTTCTTT. Amino acids: CASRLGTPNTEAFF.

The V gene is TRBV30, the J gene TRBJ2-2; D may be TRBD2 (6 bases). V shed 0 bases and J shed 0 bases, with 14 bases lying between them. The CDR3 has 17 amino acids. CDR1 GTSNPN and CDR2 SVGIG come from the germline V gene (reference sequence). The CDR3 bases are TGTGCCTGGAGTGTATTTAGGTCGGGGGCGAACACCGGGGAGCTGTTTTTT. Translated: CAWSVFRSGANTGELFF.

The V call is TRBV7-2, the J call TRBJ2-3, with D unresolved. CDR1 is SGHTA and CDR2 is FQGNSA in the germline V gene. V was shortened by 1 base and J by 4 bases, with 6 bases between the two germline ends. The CDR3 spans 13 residues. CDR3 sequence (DNA): TGTGCCAGCAGCTTAGTTGGAGCAGATACGCAGTATTTT. It specifies CASSLVGADTQYF.

This clone was observed once. The chain has TRBV2 and TRBJ1-6; TRBD1 is a possible D gene (6 bases). Trimming left V 6 bases short and J 5 bases short, with 11 bases between. The length of the CDR3 is 14 residues. CDR1 is SNHLY and CDR2 is FYNNEI in the germline V gene. The CDR3 coding sequence is TGTGCCAGCAGACTCGGACAGAATAATTCACCCCTCCACTTT. Amino acids: CASRLGQNNSPLHF.

In this sample, this clone turned up a few times. This chain links TRBV6-2 or TRBV6-3 with TRBJ1-2; D remains unclear. Trimming cost V 0 bases and J 6 bases, with 14 bases left between them. Germline values: CDR1 MNHEY, CDR2 SVGEGT. The length of the CDR3 is 15 residues. The CDR3 nucleotides are TGTGCCAGCAGTTACTCGATACCCGGAGCCGATGGCTACACCTTC. Its translation: CASSYSIPGADGYTF.

The rearrangement joins TRBV6-5 to TRBJ1-2; 10 positions match TRBD1. Looked up from germline, CDR1 is MNHEY and CDR2 is SVGAGI. V trimming: 7 bases; J trimming: 3 bases; junction bases outside the gene matches: 5. The CDR3 extends over 14 amino acids. CDR3 region: CASTRTGGDYGYTF. The CDR3 DNA reads TGTGCCAGCACCCGGACAGGGGGGGACTATGGCTACACCTTC.

The DNA for the CDR3 is TGTGCCAGCAGTACACACGGGGTTGAAGCTTTCTTT. Translating gives CASSTHGVEAFF. The chain couples TRBV28 to TRBJ1-1; unclear D gene. CDR3 length equals 12 residues. With 5 bases removed from V and 7 bases from J, the gap between germline ends came to 11 bases. CDR1 is MDHEN and CDR2 is SYDVKM in the germline V gene.

The chain is built from TRBV19 and TRBJ2-1, with 7 positions matching TRBD2. V lost 8 bases, J lost 2 bases, and 27 bases stayed unmatched. CDR1 is LNHDA, CDR2 SQIVND, per germline (reference sequence). This CDR3 is built from 21 residues. CDR3 residues: CASSGRVRGGMVKWTYNEQFF. DNA of the CDR3: TGTGCCAGTTCGGGCCGTGTGAGGGGAGGGATGGTCAAATGGACCTACAATGAGCAGTTCTTC.

The rearrangement uses TRBV7-8 and TRBJ2-1, with 11 positions matching TRBD2. CDR1 and CDR2 from the germline V gene are SGHVS and FQNEAQ. The J segment lost 4 bases and the V segment lost 1 base, leaving 3 bases of the junction unmatched. CDR3 length equals 16 residues. This CDR3 reads CASSLGRLAGYNEQFF. CDR3 sequence (DNA): TGTGCCAGCAGCTTAGGCCGACTAGCGGGATACAATGAGCAGTTCTTC.

The chain recombines TRBV10-3 with TRBJ1-1; weak D call: TRBD1 (6 bases). CDR3 length: 13 amino acids. V was pared by 9 bases and J by 1 base, with 12 bases between. CDR1 is ENHRY, CDR2 SYGVKD, per germline. CDR3: CAILRDKNTEAFF. CDR3 DNA sequence: TGTGCCATTCTTAGGGACAAGAACACTGAAGCTTTCTTT.

CDR3 coding DNA: TGTGCCTGGAGAGAGGGCCGGGACAGAATTTTTGAAGCTTTCTTT. The encoded protein is CAWREGRDRIFEAFF. The chain carries TRBV30 and TRBJ1-1, with 7 bases lining up with TRBD1. Germline CDR1 and CDR2: GTSNPN and SVGIG (reference sequence). This CDR3 contains 15 residues. V lost 3 bases to trimming and J lost 7 bases; unmatched junction nucleotides: 14.

This chain uses TRBV3-1 (or the pseudogene TRBV3-2) with TRBJ2-3; the D gene is possibly TRBD2 (5 bases). CDR1 is LGHDT, CDR2 YNNKEL, per germline (reference sequence). The CDR3 runs to 14 residues. V gave up 2 bases and J gave up 4 bases, with 10 bases separating them. The chain's CDR3 is CASSQRGYPDTQYF. CDR3 in DNA: TGTGCCAGCAGCCAAAGAGGGTACCCAGATACGCAGTATTTT.

The genes are TRBV7-9 and TRBJ1-2; 9 bases are a match to TRBD1. The length of the CDR3 is 14 residues. Germline V CDR1 and CDR2: SEHNR, FQNEAQ (reference sequence). The junction had 2 bases not matched to a gene; V was cut back by 3 bases and J by 3 bases. The CDR3 protein is CASSFRDRDYGYTF. CDR3 bases: TGTGCCAGCAGCTTCCGGGACAGGGACTATGGCTACACCTTC. Supplemented by reference TRBV7-9 and TRBJ1-2, the full variable domain reads DTGVSQNPRHKITKRGQNVTFRCDPISEHNRLYWYRQTLGQGPEFLTYFQNEAQLEKSRLLSDRFSAERPKGSFSTLEIQRTEQGDSAMYLCASSFRDRDYGYTFGSGTRLTVV.

This clone was seen only once. This chain joins TRBV3-1 (or the pseudogene TRBV3-2) and TRBJ1-5, with 10 bases aligning to TRBD1. Losses at the gene ends were 4 bases for V and 7 bases for J; bases not matched to a gene: 4. Looked up from germline, CDR1 is LGHDT and CDR2 is YNNKEL (reference sequence). CDR3 length equals 14 residues. This chain's CDR3 is CASSLGTGVQPQHF. CDR3 coding DNA: TGTGCCAGCAGCCTTGGGACAGGGGTCCAGCCCCAGCATTTT.

This sequence joins TRBV6-5 and TRBJ1-1, with D unclear. V shed 1 base and J shed 9 bases, with 6 bases lying between them. The CDR3 runs 11 residues. CDR1 and CDR2 (germline): MNHEY, SVGAGI. The CDR3 region has the DNA TGTGCCAGCAGTTACTTATCTAAAGCTTTCTTT. Its protein is CASSYLSKAFF.

This clone was recorded once. The rearrangement uses TRBV3-1 (or the pseudogene TRBV3-2) and TRBJ1-1; D call uncertain. V dropped 1 base and J dropped 0 bases, with 6 bases sitting between them. Germline CDR1 and CDR2: LGHDT and YNNKEL (reference sequence). The CDR3 contains 14 residues. CDR3 nucleotides: TGTGCCAGCAGCCAAGCTCAGATGAACACTGAAGCTTTCTTT. Translation: CASSQAQMNTEAFF.

This clone has just one count. The gene calls are TRBV7-6 and TRBJ1-2; tentative D call: TRBD1 (5 bases). The CDR3 is 12 amino acids. Trimming cost V 0 bases and J 6 bases, with 5 bases left between them. Germline-derived CDR1 and CDR2 are SGHVS and FNYEAQ. Here the CDR3 DNA reads TGTGCCAGCAGCTTAGCAGGGGATGGCTACACCTTC. It translates to CASSLAGDGYTF.

This rearrangement joins TRBV9 to TRBJ2-3, with TRBD1 identical over 7 bases. Germline loops: CDR1 SGDLS, CDR2 YYNGEE. V dropped 3 bases and J dropped 11; count of bases not matched to a gene: 12. This CDR3 comprises 14 residues. For the CDR3, the DNA is TGTGCCAGCAGCGCGAACGCACAGGGGTTTGGGCAGTATTTT. Residues: CASSANAQGFGQYF.

V and J are TRBV9 and TRBJ1-1, with TRBD1 matching over 11 bases. The V gene's germline CDR1 is SGDLS and CDR2 YYNGEE. The V segment lost 3 bases and the J segment 5 bases; nucleotides outside the gene matches: 9. CDR3 length: 16 residues. CDR3 sequence (DNA): TGTGCCAGCAGCGGGGACAGGGGGATTTGGGAGACTGAAGCTTTCTTT. Encoded protein: CASSGDRGIWETEAFF.

The gene calls are TRBV5-1 and TRBJ1-1, with D perhaps matching TRBD1 (5 bases). With 2 bases removed from V and 10 bases from J, the gap between germline ends came to 12 bases. The germline gives CDR1 SGHRS, CDR2 YFSETQ. This CDR3 has 12 residues. The DNA for the CDR3 is TGCGCCAGCAGCTTTAGGGGCGGCGGAGCTTTCTTT. Encoded protein: CASSFRGGGAFF. The full variable domain, in which reference TRBV5-1 and TRBJ1-1 provide the parts outside the CDR3, is KAGVTQTPRYLIKTRGQQVTLSCSPISGHRSVSWYQQTPGQGLQFLFEYFSETQRNKGNFPGRFSGRQFSNSRSEMNVSTLELGDSALYLCASSFRGGGAFFGQGTRLTVV.

The chain has TRBV29-1 and TRBJ1-1; possibly TRBD1 for D (5 bases). Per germline, CDR1 SQVTM and CDR2 ANQGSEA. This CDR3 spans 14 amino acids. V was shortened by 7 bases and J by 1 base, with 16 bases between the two germline ends. The CDR3: CSGQGGVSNTEAFF. The CDR3 DNA reads TGCAGCGGACAAGGAGGGGTCTCGAACACTGAAGCTTTCTTT.

The V and J genes are TRBV30 and TRBJ1-5, with unresolved D. Trimming took 2 bases from V and 4 from J, leaving 6 bases between them. The CDR3 consists of 12 residues. In germline, CDR1 is GTSNPN, CDR2 SVGIG (reference sequence). The CDR3 nucleotides are TGTGCCTGGAGTTATCAGAATCAGCCCCAGCATTTT. It encodes CAWSYQNQPQHF.